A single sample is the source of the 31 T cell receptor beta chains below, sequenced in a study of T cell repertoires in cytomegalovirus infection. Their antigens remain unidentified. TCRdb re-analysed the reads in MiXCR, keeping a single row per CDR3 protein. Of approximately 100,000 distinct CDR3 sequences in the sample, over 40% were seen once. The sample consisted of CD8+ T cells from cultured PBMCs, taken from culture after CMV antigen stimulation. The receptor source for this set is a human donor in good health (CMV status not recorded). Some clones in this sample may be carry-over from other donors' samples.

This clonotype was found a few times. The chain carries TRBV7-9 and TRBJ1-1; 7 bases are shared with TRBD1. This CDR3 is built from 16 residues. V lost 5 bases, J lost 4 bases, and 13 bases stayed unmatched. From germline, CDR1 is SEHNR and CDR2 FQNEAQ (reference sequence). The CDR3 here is CASSPNDREIGTEAFF. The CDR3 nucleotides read TGTGCCAGCAGCCCTAACGACAGGGAGATTGGCACTGAAGCTTTCTTT.

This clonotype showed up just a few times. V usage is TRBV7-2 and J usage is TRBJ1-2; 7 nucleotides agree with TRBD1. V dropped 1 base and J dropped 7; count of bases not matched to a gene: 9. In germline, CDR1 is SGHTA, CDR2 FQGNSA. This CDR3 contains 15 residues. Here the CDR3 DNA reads TGTGCCAGCAGCTTAGTTGACAGGGACCGATTTGGCTACACCTTC. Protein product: CASSLVDRDRFGYTF.

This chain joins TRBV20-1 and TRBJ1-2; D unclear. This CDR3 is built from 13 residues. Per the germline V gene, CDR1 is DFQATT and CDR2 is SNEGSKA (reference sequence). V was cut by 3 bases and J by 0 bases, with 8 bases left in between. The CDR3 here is CSARATTNYGYTF. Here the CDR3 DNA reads TGCAGTGCTAGGGCCACCACTAACTATGGCTACACCTTC.

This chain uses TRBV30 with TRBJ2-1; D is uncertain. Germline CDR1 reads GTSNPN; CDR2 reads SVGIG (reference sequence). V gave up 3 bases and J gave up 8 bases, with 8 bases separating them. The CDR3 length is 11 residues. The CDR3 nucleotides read TGTGCCTGGAGCAGCGTCTATGAGCAGTTCTTC. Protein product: CAWSSVYEQFF.

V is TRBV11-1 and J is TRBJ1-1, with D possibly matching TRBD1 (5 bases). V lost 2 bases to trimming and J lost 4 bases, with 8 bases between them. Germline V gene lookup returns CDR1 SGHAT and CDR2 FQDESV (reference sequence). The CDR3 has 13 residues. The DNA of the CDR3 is TGTGCCAGCAGCTTATGGGGGGGCACTGAAGCTTTCTTT. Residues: CASSLWGGTEAFF.

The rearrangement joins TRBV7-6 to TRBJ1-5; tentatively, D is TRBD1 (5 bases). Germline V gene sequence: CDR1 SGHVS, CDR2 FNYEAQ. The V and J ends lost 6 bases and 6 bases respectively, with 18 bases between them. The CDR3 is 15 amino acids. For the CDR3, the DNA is TGTGCCAGCAGTCCGCCGGGGTCGGGGGTTCAGCCCCAGCATTTT. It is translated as CASSPPGSGVQPQHF.

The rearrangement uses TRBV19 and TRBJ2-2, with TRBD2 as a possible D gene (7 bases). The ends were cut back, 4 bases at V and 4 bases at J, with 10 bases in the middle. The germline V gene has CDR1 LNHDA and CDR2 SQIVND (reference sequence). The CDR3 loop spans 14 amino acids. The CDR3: CASSRRGGTGELFF. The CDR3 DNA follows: TGTGCCAGTAGTAGGAGGGGGGGCACCGGGGAGCTGTTTTTT.

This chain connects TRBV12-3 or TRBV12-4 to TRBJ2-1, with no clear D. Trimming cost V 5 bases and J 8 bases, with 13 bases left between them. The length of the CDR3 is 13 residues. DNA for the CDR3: TGTGCCAGCAGTGGAGTCTTGGAAGATGAGCAGTTCTTC. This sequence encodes CASSGVLEDEQFF.

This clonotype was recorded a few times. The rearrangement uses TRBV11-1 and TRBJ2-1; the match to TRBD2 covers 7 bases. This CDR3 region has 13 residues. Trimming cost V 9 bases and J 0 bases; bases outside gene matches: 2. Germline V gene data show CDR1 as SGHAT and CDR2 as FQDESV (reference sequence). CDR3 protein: CASGGSSYNEQFF. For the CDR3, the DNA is TGTGCCAGTGGCGGGAGCTCCTACAATGAGCAGTTCTTC.

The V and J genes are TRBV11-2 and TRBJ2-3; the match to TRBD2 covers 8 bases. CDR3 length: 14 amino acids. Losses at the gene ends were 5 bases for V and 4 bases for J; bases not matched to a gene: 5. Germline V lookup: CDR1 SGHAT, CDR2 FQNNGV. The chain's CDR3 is CASSTAGAADTQYF. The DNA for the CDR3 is TGTGCCAGCAGCACAGCGGGGGCCGCAGATACGCAGTATTTT.

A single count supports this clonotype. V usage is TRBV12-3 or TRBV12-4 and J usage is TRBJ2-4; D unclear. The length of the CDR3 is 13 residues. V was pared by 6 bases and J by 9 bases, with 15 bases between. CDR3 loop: CASSLLDGVIQYF. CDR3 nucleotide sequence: TGTGCCAGCAGCCTTCTTGATGGCGTCATTCAGTACTTC.

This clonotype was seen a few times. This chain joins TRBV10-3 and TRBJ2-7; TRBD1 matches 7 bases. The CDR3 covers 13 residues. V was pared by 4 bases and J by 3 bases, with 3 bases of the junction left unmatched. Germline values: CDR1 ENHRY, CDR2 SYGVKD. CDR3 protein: CAISGDSNYEQYF. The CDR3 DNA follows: TGTGCCATCAGTGGGGACAGTAACTACGAGCAGTACTTC.

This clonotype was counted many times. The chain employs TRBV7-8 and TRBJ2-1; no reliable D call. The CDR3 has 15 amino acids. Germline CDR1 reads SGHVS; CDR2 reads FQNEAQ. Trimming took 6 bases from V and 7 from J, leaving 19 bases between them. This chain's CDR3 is CASSPLSGPGNEQFF. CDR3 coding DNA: TGTGCCAGCAGTCCCCTTTCTGGGCCCGGGAATGAGCAGTTCTTC.

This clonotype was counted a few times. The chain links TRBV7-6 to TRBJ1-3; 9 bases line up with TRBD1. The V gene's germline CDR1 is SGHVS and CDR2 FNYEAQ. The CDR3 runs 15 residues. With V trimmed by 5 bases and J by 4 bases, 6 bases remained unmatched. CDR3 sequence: CASSADRGSGNTIYF. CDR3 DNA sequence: TGTGCCAGCAGCGCAGACAGGGGGTCGGGAAACACCATATATTTT.

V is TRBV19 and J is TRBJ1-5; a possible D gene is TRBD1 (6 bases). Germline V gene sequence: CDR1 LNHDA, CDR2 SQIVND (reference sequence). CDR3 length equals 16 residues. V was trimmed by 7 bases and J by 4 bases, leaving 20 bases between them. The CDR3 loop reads CASTVRGSSYNQPQHF. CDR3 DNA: TGTGCCAGTACCGTTAGGGGGTCAAGCTATAATCAGCCCCAGCATTTT.

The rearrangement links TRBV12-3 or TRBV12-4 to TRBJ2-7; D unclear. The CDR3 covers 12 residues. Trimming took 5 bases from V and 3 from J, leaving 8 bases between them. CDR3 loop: CASSVLIYEQYF. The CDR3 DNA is TGTGCCAGCAGTGTGCTGATCTACGAGCAGTACTTC.

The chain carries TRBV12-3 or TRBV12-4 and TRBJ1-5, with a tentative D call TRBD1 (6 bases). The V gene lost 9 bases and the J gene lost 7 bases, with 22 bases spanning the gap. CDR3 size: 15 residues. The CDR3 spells CASLSGTHIQQPQHF. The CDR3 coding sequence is TGTGCCAGTTTATCCGGGACACACATCCAACAGCCCCAGCATTTT.

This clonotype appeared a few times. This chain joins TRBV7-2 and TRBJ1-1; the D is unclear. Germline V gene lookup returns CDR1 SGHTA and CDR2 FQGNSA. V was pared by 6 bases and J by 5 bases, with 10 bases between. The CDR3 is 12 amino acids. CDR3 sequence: CASSSPWTEAFF. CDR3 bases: TGTGCCAGCAGTTCCCCCTGGACTGAAGCTTTCTTT.

The CDR3 DNA is TGCAGTGCCCAATTGGTAGCGGTCTCCACACACAATGAGCAGTTCTTC. It encodes CSAQLVAVSTHNEQFF. V is TRBV20-1 and J is TRBJ2-1; a possible D gene is TRBD2 (6 bases). The CDR3 loop spans 16 amino acids. Germline values: CDR1 DFQATT, CDR2 SNEGSKA (reference sequence). V was trimmed by 6 bases and J by 5 bases, leaving 23 bases between them.

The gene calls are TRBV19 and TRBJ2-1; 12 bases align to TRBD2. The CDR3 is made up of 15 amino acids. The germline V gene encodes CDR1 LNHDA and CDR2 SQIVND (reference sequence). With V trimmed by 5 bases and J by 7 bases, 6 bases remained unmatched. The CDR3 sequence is CASSLTSGGSNEQFF. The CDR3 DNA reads TGTGCCAGTAGTCTGACTAGCGGGGGATCTAATGAGCAGTTCTTC.

The CDR3 sequence is CASSYNPRSGELFF. As DNA, the CDR3 is TGTGCCAGCAGCTACAACCCCCGGTCCGGGGAGCTGTTTTTT. The V gene is TRBV12-3 or TRBV12-4, the J gene TRBJ2-2, with D hard to call. V was clipped by 6 bases and J by 6 bases, with 14 bases between them. This CDR3 spans 14 amino acids.

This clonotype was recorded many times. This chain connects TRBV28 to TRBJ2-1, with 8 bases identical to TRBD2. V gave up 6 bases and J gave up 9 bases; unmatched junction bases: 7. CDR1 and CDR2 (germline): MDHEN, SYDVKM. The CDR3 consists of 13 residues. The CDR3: CASSSGLVTEQFF. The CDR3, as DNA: TGTGCCAGCAGCTCGGGACTAGTGACTGAGCAGTTCTTC.

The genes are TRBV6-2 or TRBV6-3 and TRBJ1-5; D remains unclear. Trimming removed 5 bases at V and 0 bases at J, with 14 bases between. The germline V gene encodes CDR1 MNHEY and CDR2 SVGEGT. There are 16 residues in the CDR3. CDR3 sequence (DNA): TGTGCCAGCAGTGACGATCCATATTATAGCAATCAGCCCCAGCATTTT. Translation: CASSDDPYYSNQPQHF.

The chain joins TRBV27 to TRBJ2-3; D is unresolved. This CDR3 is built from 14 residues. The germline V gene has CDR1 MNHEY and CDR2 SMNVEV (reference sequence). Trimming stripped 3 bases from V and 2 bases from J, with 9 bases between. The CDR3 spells CASSFQETTDTQYF. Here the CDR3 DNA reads TGTGCCAGCAGTTTTCAGGAGACCACAGATACGCAGTATTTT.

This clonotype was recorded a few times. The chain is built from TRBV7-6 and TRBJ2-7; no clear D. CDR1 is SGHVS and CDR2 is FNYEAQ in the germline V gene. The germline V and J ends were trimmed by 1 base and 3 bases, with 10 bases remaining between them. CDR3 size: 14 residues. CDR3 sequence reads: CASSLGAPRYEQYF. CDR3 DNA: TGTGCCAGCAGCTTAGGAGCCCCGCGCTACGAGCAGTACTTC. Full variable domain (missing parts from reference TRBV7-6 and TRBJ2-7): GAGVSQSPRYKVTKRGQDVALRCDPISGHVSLYWYRQALGQGPEFLTYFNYEAQQDKSGLPNDRFSAERPEGSISTLTIQRTEQRDSAMYRCASSLGAPRYEQYFGPGTRLTVT.

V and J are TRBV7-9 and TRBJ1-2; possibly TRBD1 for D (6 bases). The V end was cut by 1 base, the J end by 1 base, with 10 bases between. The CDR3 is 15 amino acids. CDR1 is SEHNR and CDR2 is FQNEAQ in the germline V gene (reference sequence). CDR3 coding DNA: TGTGCCAGCAGCTTAGTTGGACAGATTAACTATGGCTACACCTTC. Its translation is CASSLVGQINYGYTF.

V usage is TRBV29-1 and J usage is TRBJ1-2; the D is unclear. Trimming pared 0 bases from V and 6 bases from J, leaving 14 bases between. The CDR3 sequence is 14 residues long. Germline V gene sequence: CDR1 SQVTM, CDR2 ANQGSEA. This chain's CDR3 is CSVEDRGLLHGYTF. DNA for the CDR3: TGCAGCGTTGAAGATCGAGGCCTGCTGCATGGCTACACCTTC. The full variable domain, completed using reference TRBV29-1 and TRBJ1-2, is SAVISQKPSRDICQRGTSLTIQCQVDSQVTMMFWYRQQPGQSLTLIATANQGSEATYESGFVIDKFPISRPNLTFSTLTVSNMSPEDSSIYLCSVEDRGLLHGYTFGSGTRLTVV.

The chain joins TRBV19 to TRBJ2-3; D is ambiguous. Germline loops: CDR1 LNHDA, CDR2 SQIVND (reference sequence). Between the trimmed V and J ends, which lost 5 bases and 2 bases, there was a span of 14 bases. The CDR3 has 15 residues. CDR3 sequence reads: CASSPGRIYTDTQYF. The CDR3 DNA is TGTGCCAGTAGTCCGGGCAGGATCTACACAGATACGCAGTATTTT.

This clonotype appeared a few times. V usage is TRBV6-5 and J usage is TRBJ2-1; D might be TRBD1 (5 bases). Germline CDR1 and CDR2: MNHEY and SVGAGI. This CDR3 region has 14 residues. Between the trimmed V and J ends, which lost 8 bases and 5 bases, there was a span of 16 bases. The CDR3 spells CASSLGAGNNEQFF. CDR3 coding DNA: TGTGCCAGCTCTTTAGGCGCAGGGAACAATGAGCAGTTCTTC.

The CDR3 protein is CASSLPTGMNTEAFF. In nucleotides, the CDR3 is TGTGCCAGCAGTTTACCGACAGGAATGAACACTGAAGCTTTCTTT. V usage is TRBV28 and J usage is TRBJ1-1; D might be TRBD1 (6 bases). Germline CDR1 reads MDHEN; CDR2 reads SYDVKM. V lost 2 bases, J lost 0 bases, and 10 bases lay in between. The CDR3 extends over 15 amino acids.

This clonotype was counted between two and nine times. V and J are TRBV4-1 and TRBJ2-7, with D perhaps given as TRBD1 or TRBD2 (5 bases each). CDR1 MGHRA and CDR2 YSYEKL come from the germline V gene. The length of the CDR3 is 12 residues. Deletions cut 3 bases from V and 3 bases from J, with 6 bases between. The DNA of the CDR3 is TGCGCCAGCAGCCAGGGGGTCTACGAGCAGTACTTC. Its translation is CASSQGVYEQYF.